This TCR beta chain derives from a study of tissue T cells after allogeneic stem cell transplantation. Profiling relied on immunoSEQ multiplex PCR, and the TCRdb table lists in-frame clones only, not all of them. Seen here are several thousand clones, 50% to 75% observed once, and the top ten hold approximately 23%. CDR3 length: 16 residues. V lost 2 bases, J lost 1 base, and 4 bases stayed unmatched. CDR1 SGHAT and CDR2 FQNNGV come from the germline V gene. Enrolled prospectively were adult allogeneic hematopoietic cell transplant recipients whose graft-versus-host disease was steroid-refractory. This chain connects TRBV11-2 to TRBJ2-2; 7 bases fit TRBD1. This TCR came from a male patient aged 60 or older with steroid-refractory graft-versus-host disease after an allogeneic stem cell transplant. Some T cells may have come from the graft donor. This sample comprised jejunal tissue, obtained at autopsy. The CDR3 region is CASSLIWTGNTGELFF. The CDR3 nucleotides read TGTGCCAGCAGCTTAATCTGGACAGGGAACACCGGGGAGCTGTTTTTT. The entire variable domain, with the rest obtained from reference TRBV11-2 and TRBJ2-2, is as follows: EAGVAQSPRYKIIEKRQSVAFWCNPISGHATLYWYQQILGQGPKLLIQFQNNGVVDDSQLPKDRFSAERLKGVDSTLKIQPAKLEDSAVYLCASSLIWTGNTGELFFGEGSRLTVL.